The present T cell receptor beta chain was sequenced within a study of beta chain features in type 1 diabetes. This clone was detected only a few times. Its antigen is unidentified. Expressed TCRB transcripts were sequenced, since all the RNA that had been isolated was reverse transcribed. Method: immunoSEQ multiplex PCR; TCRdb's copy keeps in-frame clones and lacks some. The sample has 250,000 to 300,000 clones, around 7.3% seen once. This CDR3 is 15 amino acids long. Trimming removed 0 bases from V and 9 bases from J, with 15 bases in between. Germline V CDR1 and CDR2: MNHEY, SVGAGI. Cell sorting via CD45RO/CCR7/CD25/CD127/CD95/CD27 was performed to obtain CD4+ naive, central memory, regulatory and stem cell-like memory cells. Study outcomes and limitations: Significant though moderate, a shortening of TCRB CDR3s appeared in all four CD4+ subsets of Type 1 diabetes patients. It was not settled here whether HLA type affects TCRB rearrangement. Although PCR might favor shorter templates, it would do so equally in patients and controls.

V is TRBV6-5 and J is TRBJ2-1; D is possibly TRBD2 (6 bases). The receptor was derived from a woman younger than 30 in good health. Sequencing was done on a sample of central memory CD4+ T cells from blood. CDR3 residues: CASSYSNGGKGEQFF. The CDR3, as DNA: TGTGCCAGCAGTTACTCGAACGGAGGGAAGGGTGAGCAGTTCTTC.